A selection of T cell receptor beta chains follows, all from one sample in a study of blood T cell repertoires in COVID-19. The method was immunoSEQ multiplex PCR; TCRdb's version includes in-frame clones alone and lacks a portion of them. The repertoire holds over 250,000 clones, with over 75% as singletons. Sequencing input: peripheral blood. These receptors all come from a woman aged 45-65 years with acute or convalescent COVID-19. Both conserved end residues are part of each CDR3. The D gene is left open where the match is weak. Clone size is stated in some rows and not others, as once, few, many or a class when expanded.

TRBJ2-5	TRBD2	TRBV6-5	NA	CASSRSGGETQYF	TGTGCCAGCAGCCGTTCGGGAGGCGAGACCCAGTACTTC
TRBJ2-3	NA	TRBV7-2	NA	CASSFVSGSTDTQYF	TGTGCCAGCAGCTTCGTCAGCGGGAGCACAGATACGCAGTATTTT
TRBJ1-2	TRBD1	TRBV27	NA	CASSYRQGYYGYTF	TGTGCCAGCAGTTACCGACAGGGGTACTATGGCTACACCTTC
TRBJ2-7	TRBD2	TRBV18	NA	CASSPPSGSGEQYF	TGTGCCAGCTCACCACCTAGCGGGAGTGGTGAGCAGTACTTC
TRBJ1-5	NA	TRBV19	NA	CASSIRQDSNQPQHF	TGTGCCAGTAGTATTCGACAAGATAGCAATCAGCCCCAGCATTTT
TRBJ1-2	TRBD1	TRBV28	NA	CASSSVDRGSYGYTF	TGTGCCAGCAGTTCCGTGGACAGGGGAAGCTATGGCTACACCTTC
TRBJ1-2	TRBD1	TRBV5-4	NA	CASSFGQGRGMSGYTF	TGTGCCAGCAGCTTTGGACAGGGAAGGGGGATGAGTGGCTACACCTTC
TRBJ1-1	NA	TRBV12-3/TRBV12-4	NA	CASSLRGHTEAFF	TGTGCCAGCAGTTTAAGAGGGCACACTGAAGCTTTCTTT
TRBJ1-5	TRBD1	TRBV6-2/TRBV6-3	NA	CASSYLQGQGAAQPQHF	TGTGCCAGCAGTTACCTCCAGGGACAGGGGGCCGCTCAGCCCCAGCATTTT
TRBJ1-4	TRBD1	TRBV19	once	CASSFAGTGGDEKLFF	TGTGCCAGTAGTTTTGCCGGGACAGGGGGAGATGAAAAACTGTTTTTT
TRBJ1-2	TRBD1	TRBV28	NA	CASSKGTGRNDDGYTF	TGTGCCAGCAGTAAAGGGACAGGGAGGAACGATGATGGCTACACCTTC
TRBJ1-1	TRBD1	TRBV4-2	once	CASSQEIQGASEAFF	TGTGCCAGCAGCCAAGAGATTCAGGGGGCAAGTGAAGCTTTCTTT
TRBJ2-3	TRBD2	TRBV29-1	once	CSLGPPGLGSTDTQYF	TGCAGCTTGGGCCCTCCGGGACTAGGGAGCACAGATACGCAGTATTTT
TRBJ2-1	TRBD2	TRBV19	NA	CASSFMAGAGYNEQFF	TGTGCCAGTAGTTTTATGGCGGGAGCCGGCTACAATGAGCAGTTCTTC
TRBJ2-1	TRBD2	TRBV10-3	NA	CAITRAGGSPYNEQFF	TGTGCCATCACCCGAGCGGGAGGGTCCCCGTACAATGAGCAGTTCTTC
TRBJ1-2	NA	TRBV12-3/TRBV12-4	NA	CASTESGYGYTF	TGTGCCAGCACTGAGTCGGGCTATGGCTACACCTTC
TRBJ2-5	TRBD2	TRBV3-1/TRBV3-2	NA	CASSQGASGKLQETQYF	TGTGCCAGCAGCCAAGGGGCTAGCGGGAAACTACAAGAGACCCAGTACTTC
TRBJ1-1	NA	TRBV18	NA	CASSPMAGVGAEAFF	TGTGCCAGCTCACCAATGGCAGGGGTCGGTGCTGAAGCTTTCTTT
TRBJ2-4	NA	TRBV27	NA	CASSLSSRRSKNIQYF	TGTGCCAGCAGTTTAAGCTCACGGAGGTCCAAAAACATTCAGTACTTC
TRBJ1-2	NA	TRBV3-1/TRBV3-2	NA	CASSQDAGMRPYGYTF	TGTGCCAGCAGCCAAGATGCGGGGATGAGACCCTATGGCTACACCTTC
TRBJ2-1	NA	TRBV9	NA	CASSVGAGNYNEQFF	TGTGCCAGCAGCGTAGGCGCGGGTAACTACAATGAGCAGTTCTTC
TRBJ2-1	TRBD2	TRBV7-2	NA	CASSFELAGAHEQFF	TGTGCCAGCAGCTTCGAACTAGCGGGAGCACATGAGCAGTTCTTC
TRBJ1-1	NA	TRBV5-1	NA	CASRDNSRWEAFF	TGCGCCAGCAGGGACAACAGCCGGTGGGAAGCTTTCTTT
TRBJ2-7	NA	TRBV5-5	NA	CASRHLYEQYF	TGTGCCAGCAGACACCTTTACGAGCAGTACTTC
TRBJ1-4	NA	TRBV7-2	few	CASSLAAEKLFF	TGTGCCAGCAGCTTAGCCGCGGAAAAACTGTTTTTT
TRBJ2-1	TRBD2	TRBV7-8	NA	CASSRRTSSYNEQFF	TGTGCCAGCAGCCGCCGGACTAGCTCCTACAATGAGCAGTTCTTC
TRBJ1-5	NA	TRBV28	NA	CASSWAELIMGQPQHF	TGTGCCAGCAGTTGGGCCGAGTTGATAATGGGTCAGCCCCAGCATTTT
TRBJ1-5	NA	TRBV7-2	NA	CASSLYGGQGQPQHF	TGTGCCAGCAGCTTATACGGGGGGCAAGGGCAGCCCCAGCATTTT
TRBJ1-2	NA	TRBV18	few	CASSDIGQNYGYTF	TGTGCCAGCTCCGACATCGGCCAAAACTATGGCTACACCTTC
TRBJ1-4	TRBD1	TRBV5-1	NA	CASSLQGGPEKLFF	TGCGCCAGCAGCTTACAGGGGGGTCCTGAAAAACTGTTTTTT
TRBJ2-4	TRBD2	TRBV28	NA	CASSFRSGTSGLNIQYF	TGTGCCAGCAGTTTTCGGTCCGGGACTAGCGGTCTAAACATTCAGTACTTC
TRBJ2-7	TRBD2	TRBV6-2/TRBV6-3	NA	CASSYAGEYEQYF	TGTGCCAGCAGTTACGCGGGGGAGTACGAGCAGTACTTC
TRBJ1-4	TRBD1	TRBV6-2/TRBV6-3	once	CASSYPTTGRTDEKLFF	TGTGCCAGCAGTTACCCGACGACAGGGCGGACTGATGAAAAACTGTTTTTT
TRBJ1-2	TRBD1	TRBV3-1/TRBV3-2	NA	CASSAHRTGGIHGYTF	TGTGCCAGCAGCGCCCACAGGACAGGGGGTATCCATGGCTACACCTTC
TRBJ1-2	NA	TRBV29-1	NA	CSAPTTGTFYGYTF	TGCAGCGCTCCCACCACAGGGACGTTCTATGGCTACACCTTC
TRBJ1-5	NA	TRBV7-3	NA	CASSPHIDQPQHF	TGTGCCAGCAGCCCACACATCGATCAGCCCCAGCATTTT
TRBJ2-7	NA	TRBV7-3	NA	CASSSSAAGHEQYF	TGTGCCAGCAGCTCCAGTGCGGCAGGGCACGAGCAGTACTTC
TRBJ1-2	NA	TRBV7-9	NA	CASSQSHIYGYTF	TGTGCCAGCAGCCAATCCCACATCTATGGCTACACCTTC
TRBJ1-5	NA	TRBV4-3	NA	CASSQSGGGQPQHF	TGCGCCAGCAGCCAAAGTGGGGGGGGTCAGCCCCAGCATTTT
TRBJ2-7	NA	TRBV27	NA	CASSLDFYVQYF	TGTGCCAGCAGTTTAGACTTCTACGTGCAGTACTTC
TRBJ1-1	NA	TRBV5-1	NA	CASSFGSTNTEAFF	TGCGCCAGCAGCTTCGGGTCCACGAACACTGAAGCTTTCTTT
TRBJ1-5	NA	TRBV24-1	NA	CATSDPGNSNQPQHF	TGTGCCACCAGTGACCCAGGGAATAGCAATCAGCCCCAGCATTTT
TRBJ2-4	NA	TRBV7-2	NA	CASSSRPAAKNIQYF	TGTGCCAGCAGCTCCCGCCCCGCGGCCAAAAACATTCAGTACTTC
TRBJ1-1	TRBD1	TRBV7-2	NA	CASAPNRGLSTEAFF	TGTGCCAGCGCACCTAACAGGGGGCTATCCACTGAAGCTTTCTTT
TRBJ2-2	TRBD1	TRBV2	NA	CASIEGAVGELFF	TGTGCCAGCATCGAGGGGGCGGTCGGGGAGCTGTTTTTT
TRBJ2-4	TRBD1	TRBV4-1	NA	CASSLLGQSFEGKNIQYF	TGCGCCAGCAGCCTATTGGGACAGTCTTTTGAGGGCAAAAACATTCAGTACTTC
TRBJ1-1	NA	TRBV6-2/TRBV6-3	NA	CASSYRGITEAFF	TGTGCCAGCAGTTACAGGGGGATCACTGAAGCTTTCTTT
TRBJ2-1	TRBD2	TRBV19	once	CASSRVGAGGYNEQFF	TGTGCCAGTAGTAGGGTAGGAGCGGGAGGATACAATGAGCAGTTCTTC
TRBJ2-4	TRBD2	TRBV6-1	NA	CASSGRTSGRGAKNIQYF	TGTGCCAGCAGTGGCCGGACTAGCGGGAGGGGGGCCAAAAACATTCAGTACTTC
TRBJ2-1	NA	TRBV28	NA	CASSFPPSAGNEQFF	TGTGCCAGCAGTTTTCCCCCATCGGCGGGCAATGAGCAGTTCTTC
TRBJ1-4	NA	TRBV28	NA	CASSLREKLFF	TGTGCCAGCAGTTTACGGGAAAAACTGTTTTTT
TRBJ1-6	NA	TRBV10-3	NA	CAISERARGEYNSPLHF	TGTGCCATCAGTGAGAGGGCCCGGGGGGAATATAATTCACCCCTCCACTTT
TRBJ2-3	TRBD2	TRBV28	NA	CASSLKVFGIAGGPTDTQYF	TGTGCCAGCAGTTTAAAGGTGTTCGGAATAGCGGGAGGGCCGACAGATACGCAGTATTTT